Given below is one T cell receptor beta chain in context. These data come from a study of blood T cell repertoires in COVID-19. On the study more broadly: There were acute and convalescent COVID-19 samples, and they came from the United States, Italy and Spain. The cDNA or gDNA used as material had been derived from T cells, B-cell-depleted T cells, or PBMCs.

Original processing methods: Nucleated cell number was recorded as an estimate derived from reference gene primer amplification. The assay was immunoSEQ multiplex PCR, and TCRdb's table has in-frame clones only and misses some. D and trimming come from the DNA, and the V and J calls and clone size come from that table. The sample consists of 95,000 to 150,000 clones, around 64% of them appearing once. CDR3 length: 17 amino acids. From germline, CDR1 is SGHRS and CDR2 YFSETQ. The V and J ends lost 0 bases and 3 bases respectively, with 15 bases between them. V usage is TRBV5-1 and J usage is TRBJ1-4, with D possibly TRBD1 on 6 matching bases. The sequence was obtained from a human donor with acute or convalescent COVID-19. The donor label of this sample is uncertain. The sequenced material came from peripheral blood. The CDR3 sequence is CASSLVGQGRSNEKLFF. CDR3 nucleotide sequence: TGCGCCAGCAGCTTGGTGGGCCAGGGGCGGTCTAATGAAAAACTGTTTTTT.